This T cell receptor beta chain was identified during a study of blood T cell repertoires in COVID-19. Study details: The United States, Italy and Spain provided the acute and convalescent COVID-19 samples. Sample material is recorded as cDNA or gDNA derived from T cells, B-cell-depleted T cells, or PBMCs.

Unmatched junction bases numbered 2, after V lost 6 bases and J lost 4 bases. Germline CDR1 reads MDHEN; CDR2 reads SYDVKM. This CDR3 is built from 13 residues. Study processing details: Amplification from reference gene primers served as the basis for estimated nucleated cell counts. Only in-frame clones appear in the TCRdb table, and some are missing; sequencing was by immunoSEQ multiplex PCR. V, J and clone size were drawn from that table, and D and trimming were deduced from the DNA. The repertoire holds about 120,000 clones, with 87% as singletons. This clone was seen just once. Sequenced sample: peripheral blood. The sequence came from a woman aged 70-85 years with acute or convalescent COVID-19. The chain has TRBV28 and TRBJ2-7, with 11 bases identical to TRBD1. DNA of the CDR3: TGTGCCAGCAGCGGGGACAGGGGGTACGAGCAGTACTTC. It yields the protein CASSGDRGYEQYF.